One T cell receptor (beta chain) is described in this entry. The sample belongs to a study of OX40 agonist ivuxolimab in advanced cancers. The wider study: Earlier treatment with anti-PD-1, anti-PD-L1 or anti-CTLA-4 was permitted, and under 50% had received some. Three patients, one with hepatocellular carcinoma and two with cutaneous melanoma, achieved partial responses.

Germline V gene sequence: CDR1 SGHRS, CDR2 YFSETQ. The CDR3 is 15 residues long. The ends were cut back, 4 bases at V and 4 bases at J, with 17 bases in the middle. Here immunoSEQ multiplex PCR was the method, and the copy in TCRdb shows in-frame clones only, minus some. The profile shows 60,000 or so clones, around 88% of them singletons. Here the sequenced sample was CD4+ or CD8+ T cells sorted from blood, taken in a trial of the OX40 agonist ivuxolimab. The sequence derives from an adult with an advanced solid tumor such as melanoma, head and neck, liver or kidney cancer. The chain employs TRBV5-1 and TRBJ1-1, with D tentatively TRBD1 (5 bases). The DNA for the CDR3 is TGCGCCAGCAGCCCGCAGCCGGGGCTTGGCACTGAAGCTTTCTTT. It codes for CASSPQPGLGTEAFF.